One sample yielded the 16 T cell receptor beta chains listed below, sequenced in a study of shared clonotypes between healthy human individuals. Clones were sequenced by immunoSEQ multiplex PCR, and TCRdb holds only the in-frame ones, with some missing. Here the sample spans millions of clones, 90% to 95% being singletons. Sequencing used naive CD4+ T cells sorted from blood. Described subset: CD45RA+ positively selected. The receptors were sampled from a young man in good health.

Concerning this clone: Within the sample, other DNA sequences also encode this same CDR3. The CDR3 DNA sequence: TGCGCCAGCAGCTTGGAAGGGACCAACACCGGGGAGCTGTTTTTT. It encodes CASSLEGTNTGELFF. This rearrangement joins TRBV5-1 to TRBJ2-2; D is possibly TRBD1 or TRBD2 (5 bases each). Looked up from germline, CDR1 is SGHRS and CDR2 is YFSETQ. This CDR3 comprises 15 residues. The V and J ends lost 0 bases and 2 bases respectively, with 8 bases between them.

CDR3 region: CASSPSRTGSNSPLHF. The CDR3 DNA sequence: TGCGCCAGCAGCCCCTCCCGGACAGGGAGCAATTCACCCCTCCACTTT. The V call is TRBV5-1, the J call TRBJ1-6, with 8 bases fitting TRBD1. The CDR3 runs to 16 residues. The V segment lost 4 bases and the J segment 7 bases; nucleotides outside the gene matches: 10. CDR1 and CDR2 from the germline V gene are SGHRS and YFSETQ.

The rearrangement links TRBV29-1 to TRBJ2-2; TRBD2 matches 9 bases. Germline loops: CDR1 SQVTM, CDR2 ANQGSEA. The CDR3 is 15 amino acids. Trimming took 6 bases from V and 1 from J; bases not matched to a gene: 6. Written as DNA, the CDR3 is TGCAGCGTGAAGATACTAGCGGGGAACACCGGGGAGCTGTTTTTT. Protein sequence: CSVKILAGNTGELFF.

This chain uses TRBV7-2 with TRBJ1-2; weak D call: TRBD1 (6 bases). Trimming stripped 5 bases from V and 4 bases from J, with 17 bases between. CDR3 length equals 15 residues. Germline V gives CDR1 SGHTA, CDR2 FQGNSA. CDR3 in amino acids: CASSTGPAGVYGYTF. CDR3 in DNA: TGTGCCAGCAGCACAGGGCCGGCCGGGGTCTATGGCTACACCTTC.

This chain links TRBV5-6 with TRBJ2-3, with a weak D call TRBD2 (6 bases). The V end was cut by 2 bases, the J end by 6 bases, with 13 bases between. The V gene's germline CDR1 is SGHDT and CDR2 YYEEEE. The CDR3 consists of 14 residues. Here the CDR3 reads CASSFRLVMDTQYF. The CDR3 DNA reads TGTGCCAGCAGCTTTAGACTAGTCATGGATACGCAGTATTTT.

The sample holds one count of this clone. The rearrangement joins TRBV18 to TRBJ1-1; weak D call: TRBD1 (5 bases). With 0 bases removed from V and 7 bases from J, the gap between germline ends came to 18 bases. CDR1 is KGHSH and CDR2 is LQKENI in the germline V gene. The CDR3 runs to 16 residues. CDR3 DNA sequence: TGTGCCAGCTCACCACCCTTGGGGGGTTCATCGATTGAAGCTTTCTTT. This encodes CASSPPLGGSSIEAFF.

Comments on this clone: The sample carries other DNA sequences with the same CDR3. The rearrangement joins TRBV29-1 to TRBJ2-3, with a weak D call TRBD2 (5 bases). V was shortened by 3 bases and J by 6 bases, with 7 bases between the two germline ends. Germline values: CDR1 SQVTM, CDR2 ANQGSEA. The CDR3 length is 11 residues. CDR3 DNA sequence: TGCAGCGTTGACCGAGGGGATACGCAGTATTTT. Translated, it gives CSVDRGDTQYF.

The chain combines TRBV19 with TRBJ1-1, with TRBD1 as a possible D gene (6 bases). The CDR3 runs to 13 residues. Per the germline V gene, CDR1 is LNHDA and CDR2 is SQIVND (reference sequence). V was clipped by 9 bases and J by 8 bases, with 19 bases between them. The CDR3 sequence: CASLPGTSGEAFF. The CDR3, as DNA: TGTGCCAGCTTGCCCGGGACATCGGGAGAAGCTTTCTTT.

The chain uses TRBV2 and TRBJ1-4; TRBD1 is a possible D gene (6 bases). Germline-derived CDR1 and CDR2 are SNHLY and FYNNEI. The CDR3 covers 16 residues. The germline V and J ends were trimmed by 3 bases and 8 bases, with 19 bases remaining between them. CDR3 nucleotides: TGTGCCAGCAGTGAGAGGGGGTCAGTGGGGCCCGAAAAACTGTTTTTT. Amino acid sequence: CASSERGSVGPEKLFF.

CDR3 in amino acids: CASSAGEHTGELFF. The DNA for the CDR3 is TGTGCCAGCAGCGCGGGGGAGCACACCGGGGAGCTGTTTTTT. This sequence joins TRBV28 and TRBJ2-2; 7 bases fit TRBD2. The CDR3 has 14 amino acids. V gave up 6 bases and J gave up 3 bases; unmatched junction bases: 4. Germline V lookup: CDR1 MDHEN, CDR2 SYDVKM.

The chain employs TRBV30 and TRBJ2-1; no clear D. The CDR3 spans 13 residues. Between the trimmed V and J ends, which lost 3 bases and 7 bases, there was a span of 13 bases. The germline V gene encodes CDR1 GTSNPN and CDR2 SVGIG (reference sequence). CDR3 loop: CAWSTQIDNEQFF. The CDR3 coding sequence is TGTGCCTGGAGCACCCAGATTGATAATGAGCAGTTCTTC.

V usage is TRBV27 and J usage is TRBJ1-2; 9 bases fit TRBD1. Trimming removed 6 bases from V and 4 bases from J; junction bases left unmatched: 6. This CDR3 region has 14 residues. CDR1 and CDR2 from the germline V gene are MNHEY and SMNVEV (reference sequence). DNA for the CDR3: TGTGCCAGCAGGGGACAGGGAAACGCCTATGGCTACACCTTC. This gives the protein CASRGQGNAYGYTF.

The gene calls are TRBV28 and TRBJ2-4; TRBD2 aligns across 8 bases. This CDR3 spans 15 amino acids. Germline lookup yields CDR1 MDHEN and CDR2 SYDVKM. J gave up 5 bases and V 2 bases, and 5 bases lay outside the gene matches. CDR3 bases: TGTGCCAGCAGTTTAAAGTCGGGGGGGCAAAACATTCAGTACTTC. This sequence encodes CASSLKSGGQNIQYF.

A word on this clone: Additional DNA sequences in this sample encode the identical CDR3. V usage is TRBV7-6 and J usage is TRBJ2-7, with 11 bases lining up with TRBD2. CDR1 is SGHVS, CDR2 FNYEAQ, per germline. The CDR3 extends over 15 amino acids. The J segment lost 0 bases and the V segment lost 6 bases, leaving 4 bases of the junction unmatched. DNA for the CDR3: TGTGCCAGCAGTTCTACTAGCGGGGGCTCCTACGAGCAGTACTTC. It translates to CASSSTSGGSYEQYF.

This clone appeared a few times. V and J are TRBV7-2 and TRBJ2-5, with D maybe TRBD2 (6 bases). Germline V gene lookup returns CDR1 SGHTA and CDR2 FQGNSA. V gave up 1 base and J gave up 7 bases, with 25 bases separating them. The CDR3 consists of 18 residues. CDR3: CASSLVTLRDSFLRTQYF. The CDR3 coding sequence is TGTGCCAGCAGCTTAGTCACTTTGCGGGACTCCTTCTTGAGGACCCAGTACTTC. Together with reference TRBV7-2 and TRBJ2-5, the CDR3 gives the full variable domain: GAGVSQSPSNKVTEKGKDVELRCDPISGHTALYWYRQSLGQGLEFLIYFQGNSAPDKSGLPSDRFSAERTGGSVSTLTIQRTQQEDSAVYLCASSLVTLRDSFLRTQYFGPGTRLLVL.

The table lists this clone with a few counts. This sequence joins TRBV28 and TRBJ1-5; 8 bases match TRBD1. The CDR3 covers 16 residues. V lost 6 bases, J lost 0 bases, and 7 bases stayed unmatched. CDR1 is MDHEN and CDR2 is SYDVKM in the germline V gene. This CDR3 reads CASRPGTGNSNQPQHF. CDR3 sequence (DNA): TGTGCCAGCAGGCCCGGGACAGGCAATAGCAATCAGCCCCAGCATTTT.